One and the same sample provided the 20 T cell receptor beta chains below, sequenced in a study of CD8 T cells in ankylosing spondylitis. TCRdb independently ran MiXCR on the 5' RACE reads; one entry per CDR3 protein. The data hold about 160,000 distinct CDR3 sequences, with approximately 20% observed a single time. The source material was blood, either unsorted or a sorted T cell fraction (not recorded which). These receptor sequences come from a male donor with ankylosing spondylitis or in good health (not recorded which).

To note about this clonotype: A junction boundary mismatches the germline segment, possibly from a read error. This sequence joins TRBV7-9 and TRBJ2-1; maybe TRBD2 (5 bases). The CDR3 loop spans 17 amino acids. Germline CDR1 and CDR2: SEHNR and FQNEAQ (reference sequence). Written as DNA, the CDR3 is TGTGCCAGCAGCTCCCGACTGCCTCCGGACTCCTACAATGACCAGTTCTTC. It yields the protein CASSSRLPPDSYNDQFF.

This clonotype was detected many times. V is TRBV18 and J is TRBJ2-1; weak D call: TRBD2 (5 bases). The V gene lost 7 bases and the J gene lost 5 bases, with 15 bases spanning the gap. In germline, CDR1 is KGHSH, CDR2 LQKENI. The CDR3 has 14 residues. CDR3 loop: CASLATNVNNEQFF. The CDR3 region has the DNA TGTGCCAGCTTAGCGACTAACGTTAACAATGAGCAGTTCTTC.

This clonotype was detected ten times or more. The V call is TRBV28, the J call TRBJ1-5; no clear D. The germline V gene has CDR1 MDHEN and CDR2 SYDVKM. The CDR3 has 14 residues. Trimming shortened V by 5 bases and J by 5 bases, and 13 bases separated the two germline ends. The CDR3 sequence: CASSLDGGHQPQHF. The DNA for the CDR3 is TGTGCCAGCAGTCTGGACGGCGGCCATCAGCCCCAGCATTTT.

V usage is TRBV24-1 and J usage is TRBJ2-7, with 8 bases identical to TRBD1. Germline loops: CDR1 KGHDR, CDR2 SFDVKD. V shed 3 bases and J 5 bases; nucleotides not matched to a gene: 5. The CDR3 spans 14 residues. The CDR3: CATSDRGQGHEQYF. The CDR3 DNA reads TGTGCCACCAGTGATCGAGGACAGGGTCACGAGCAGTACTTC.

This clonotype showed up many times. CDR3 residues: CASNPGQVPGYTF. CDR3 coding DNA: TGTGCCAGCAACCCGGGACAGGTCCCTGGCTACACCTTC. The chain has TRBV12-3 or TRBV12-4 and TRBJ1-2; 8 nucleotides agree with TRBD1. The CDR3 contains 13 residues. V was clipped by 7 bases and J by 7 bases; unmatched bases: 8.

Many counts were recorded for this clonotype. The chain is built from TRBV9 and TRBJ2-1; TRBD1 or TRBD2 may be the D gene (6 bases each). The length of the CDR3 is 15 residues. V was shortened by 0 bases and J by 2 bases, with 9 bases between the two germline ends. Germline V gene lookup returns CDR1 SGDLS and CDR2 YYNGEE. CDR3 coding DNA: TGTGCCAGCAGCGTAGCAGGGGAGGCCTACAATGAGCAGTTCTTC. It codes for CASSVAGEAYNEQFF.

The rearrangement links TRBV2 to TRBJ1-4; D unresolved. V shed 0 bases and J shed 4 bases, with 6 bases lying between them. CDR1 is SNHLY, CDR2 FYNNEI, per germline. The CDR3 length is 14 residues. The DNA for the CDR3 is TGTGCCAGCAGTGAAGCGCGCAGTAATGAAAAACTGTTTTTT. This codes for CASSEARSNEKLFF.

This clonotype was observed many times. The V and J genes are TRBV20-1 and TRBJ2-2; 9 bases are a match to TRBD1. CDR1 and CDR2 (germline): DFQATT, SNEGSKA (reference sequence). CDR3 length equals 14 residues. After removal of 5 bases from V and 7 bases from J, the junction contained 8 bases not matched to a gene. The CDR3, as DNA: TGCAGTGCTTCCGGGACAGGGTTTGGCGGGGAGCTGTTTTTT. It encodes CSASGTGFGGELFF.

The CDR3 spells CASTLGGANYGYTF. As DNA, the CDR3 is TGTGCCAGCACCCTTGGGGGGGCTAACTATGGCTACACCTTC. This chain uses TRBV7-8 with TRBJ1-2, with D perhaps TRBD1 (5 bases). The CDR3 is made up of 14 amino acids. CDR1 SGHVS and CDR2 FQNEAQ come from the germline V gene. Trimming pared 7 bases from V and 0 bases from J, leaving 12 bases between.

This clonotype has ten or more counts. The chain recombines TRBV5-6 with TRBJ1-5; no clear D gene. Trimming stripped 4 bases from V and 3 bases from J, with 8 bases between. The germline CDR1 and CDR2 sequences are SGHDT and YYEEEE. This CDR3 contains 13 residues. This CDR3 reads CASSLTPNQPQHF. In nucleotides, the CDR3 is TGTGCCAGCAGCCTGACACCCAATCAGCCCCAGCATTTT.

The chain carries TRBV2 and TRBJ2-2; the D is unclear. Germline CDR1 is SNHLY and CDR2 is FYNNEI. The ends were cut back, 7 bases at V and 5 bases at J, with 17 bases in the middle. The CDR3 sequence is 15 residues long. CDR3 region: CASTPATRGTGELFF. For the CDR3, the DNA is TGTGCCAGCACTCCTGCGACCCGTGGTACCGGGGAGCTGTTTTTT.

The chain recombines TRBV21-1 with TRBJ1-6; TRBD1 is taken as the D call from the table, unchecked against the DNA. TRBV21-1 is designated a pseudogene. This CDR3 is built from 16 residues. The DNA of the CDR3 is TGTGCCAGCAGCGACCGACAGACAACCTATAATTCACCCCTCCACTTT. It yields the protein CASSDRQTTYNSPLHF.

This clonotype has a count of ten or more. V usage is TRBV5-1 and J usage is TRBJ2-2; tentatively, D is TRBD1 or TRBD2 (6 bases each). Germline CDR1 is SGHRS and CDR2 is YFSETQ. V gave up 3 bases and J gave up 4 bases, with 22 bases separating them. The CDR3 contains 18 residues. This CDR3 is CASSSGLLGGMSTGELFF. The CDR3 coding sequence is TGCGCCAGCAGCTCGGGACTCCTAGGGGGTATGAGCACCGGGGAGCTGTTTTTT.

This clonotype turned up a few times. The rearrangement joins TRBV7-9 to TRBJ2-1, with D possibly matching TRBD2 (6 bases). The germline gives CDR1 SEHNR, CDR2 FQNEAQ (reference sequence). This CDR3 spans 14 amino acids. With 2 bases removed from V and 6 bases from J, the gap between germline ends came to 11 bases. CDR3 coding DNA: TGTGCCAGCAGCTTAACGGGAGTGGTCAATGAGCAGTTCTTC. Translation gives CASSLTGVVNEQFF.

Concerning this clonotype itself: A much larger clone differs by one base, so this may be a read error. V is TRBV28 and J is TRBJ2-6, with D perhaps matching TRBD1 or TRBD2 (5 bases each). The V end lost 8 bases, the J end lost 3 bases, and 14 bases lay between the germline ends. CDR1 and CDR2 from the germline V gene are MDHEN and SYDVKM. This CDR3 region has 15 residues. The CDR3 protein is CASGSSGLGANVLTF. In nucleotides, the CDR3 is TGTGCCAGCGGTTCGTCGGGGCTTGGGGCCAACGTCCTGACTTTC.

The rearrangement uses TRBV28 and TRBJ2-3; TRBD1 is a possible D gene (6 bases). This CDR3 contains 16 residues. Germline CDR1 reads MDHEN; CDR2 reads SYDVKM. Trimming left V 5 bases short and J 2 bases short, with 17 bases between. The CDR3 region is CASSQGHALITDTQYF. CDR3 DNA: TGTGCCAGCAGTCAGGGACACGCCCTAATCACAGATACGCAGTATTTT.

The CDR3 DNA is TGTGCCAGCAGCCAAGGGCCGGGAGTTTTTTACGAGCAGTACTTC. Translating it yields CASSQGPGVFYEQYF. This chain joins TRBV3-1 and TRBJ2-7, with D perhaps TRBD2 (6 bases). The germline V and J ends were trimmed by 1 base and 4 bases, with 14 bases remaining between them. The germline V gene encodes CDR1 LGHDT and CDR2 YNNKEL (reference sequence). The CDR3 spans 15 residues.

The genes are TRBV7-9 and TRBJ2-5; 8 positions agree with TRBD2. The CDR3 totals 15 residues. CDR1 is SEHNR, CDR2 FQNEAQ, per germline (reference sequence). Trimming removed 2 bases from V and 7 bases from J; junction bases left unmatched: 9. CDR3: CASSLTSGSVGTQYF. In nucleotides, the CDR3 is TGTGCCAGCAGCTTAACTAGCGGTTCTGTCGGGACCCAGTACTTC.

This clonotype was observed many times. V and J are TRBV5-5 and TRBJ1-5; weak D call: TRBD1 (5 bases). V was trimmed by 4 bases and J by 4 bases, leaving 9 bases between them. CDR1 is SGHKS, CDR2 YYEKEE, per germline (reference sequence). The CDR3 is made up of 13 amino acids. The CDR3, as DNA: TGTGCCAGCAGCCGGGACGGTAATCAGCCCCAGCATTTT. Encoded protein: CASSRDGNQPQHF.

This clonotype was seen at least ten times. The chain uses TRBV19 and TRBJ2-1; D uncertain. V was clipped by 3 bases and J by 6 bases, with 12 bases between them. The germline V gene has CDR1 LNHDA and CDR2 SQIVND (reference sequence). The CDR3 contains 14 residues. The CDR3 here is CASSIGPATNEQFF. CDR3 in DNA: TGTGCCAGTAGTATTGGTCCCGCGACCAATGAGCAGTTCTTC.